This T cell receptor beta chain was sequenced for a study of blood T cell repertoires in COVID-19. Study in general: Samples representing acute and convalescent COVID-19 were sourced from the United States, Italy and Spain. PBMCs, B-cell-depleted T cells, or T cells were the source of the cDNA or gDNA that made up the material.

In the original processing: Estimates of nucleated cell counts were drawn from the amplification of reference gene primers. Generated by immunoSEQ multiplex PCR, the TCRdb table keeps only in-frame clones and is missing some. The V and J calls and clone size were taken over from that table, and D and trimming were inferred from the DNA. This sample yields roughly 12,000 clones, of which roughly 80% are seen a single time; around 45% belongs to the top ten. The germline V gene encodes CDR1 MNHNS and CDR2 SASEGT. V was clipped by 2 bases and J by 4 bases; unmatched bases: 9. This CDR3 contains 17 residues.

V gene TRBV6-1 combines with J gene TRBJ2-5, with TRBD2 identical over 11 bases. The source of this sequence is a man at least 80 years old with acute or convalescent COVID-19. Sequencing was performed on peripheral blood. The DNA for the CDR3 is TGTGCCAGCAGTGAAAATCCGGCTAGCGGGGGGACAGAGACCCAGTACTTC. It specifies CASSENPASGGTETQYF.